The T cell receptor beta chain described here comes from a study of shared T cell receptors in the human thymus. This CDR3 is 10 amino acids long. V lost 9 bases and J 5 bases, leaving 7 bases between the germline ends. Clones were read by immunoSEQ multiplex PCR, and TCRdb kept only the in-frame ones, dropping some. Altogether about 730,000 clones are present, approximately 85% being singletons, with the ten largest covering approximately 0.01%. These same data were also listed under a study on human thymus T cells. That report adds: Thymic and blood repertoires appeared to show biased V and J gene usage.

This chain connects TRBV23-1 to TRBJ1-1, with no clear D. Being an ORF, TRBV23-1 has a function that is uncertain. Material for sequencing was thymocytes. The clonotype originates from a girl under three years old with a congenital heart defect. The CDR3 DNA sequence: TGCGCCAGTCCGGGAACTGAAGCTTTCTTT. Translating it yields CASPGTEAFF.